These T cell receptor beta chains were read from a single sample in a study of cytomegalovirus exposure and HLA in healthy donors. Assay used: immunoSEQ multiplex PCR; TCRdb lists only in-frame clones, some missing. The data show around 210,000 clones, about 78% seen once. Specimen: PBMCs. These receptors came from a woman in her twenties or thirties in good health and CMV-seronegative. The CDR3 runs from the conserved cysteine through the conserved F or W. Fields, in order: D gene, J gene, clone size, V gene, CDR3 DNA, CDR3 protein. The D gene is left open where the match is weak. Some rows have no size entry. The others give once, few or many, or a class for an expanded clone.

>TRBD2|TRBJ2-7|NA|TRBV29-1
TGCAGCGCCACGGGGGGGGTCTCCTACGAGCAGTACTTC
CSATGGVSYEQYF
>NA|TRBJ1-1|NA|TRBV18
TGTGCCAGCTCACCAAAAGAGGGGAACACTGAAGCTTTCTTT
CASSPKEGNTEAFF
>NA|TRBJ1-4|NA|TRBV19
TGTGCCAGTAGTCGACAGACTCTTAATGAAAAACTGTTTTTT
CASSRQTLNEKLFF
>NA|TRBJ2-3|NA|TRBV2
TGTGCCAGCAGTGATAATCTCTCGGTCATTCCGCAGTATTTT
CASSDNLSVIPQYF
>TRBD1|TRBJ1-3|NA|TRBV5-6
TGTGCCAGCAGCTTGGACCGGAGGAGAGGGGGCGCGGACACCATATATTTT
CASSLDRRRGGADTIYF
>NA|TRBJ1-5|NA|TRBV19
TGTGCCAGTAGTATTGTTCAACTCTTCAATCAGCCCCAGCATTTT
CASSIVQLFNQPQHF
>TRBD1|TRBJ2-7|NA|TRBV7-9
TGTGCCAGCAGCGTTTTCCGGGACAGGGGGCAAGGGGAGCAGTACTTC
CASSVFRDRGQGEQYF
>NA|TRBJ2-3|NA|TRBV4-2
TGTGCCAGCAGCCAAGACCCCACAAGTAGCGCACGCACAGATACGCAGTATTTT
CASSQDPTSSARTDTQYF
>NA|TRBJ1-1|NA|TRBV6-1
TGTGCCAGCAGTGAATCCAGGGGAATCCCTGAAGCTTTCTTT
CASSESRGIPEAFF
>NA|TRBJ2-7|NA|TRBV7-8
TGTGCCAGCAGCGCCCTGTTGGGGGCCGGCGAGCAGTACTTC
CASSALLGAGEQYF
>NA|TRBJ1-2|NA|TRBV6-1
TGTGCCAGCAGTACACAGCCGATTTCCGACTATGGCTACACCTTT
CASSTQPISDYGYTF
>NA|TRBJ2-7|NA|TRBV30
TGTGCCTGGACAGGTTGGGCGGACGGGGATTCCTACGAGCAGTACTTC
CAWTGWADGDSYEQYF
>NA|TRBJ1-5|NA|TRBV10-3
TGTGCCATCAGTGATCCGGGGTTCAATCAGCCCCAGCATTTT
CAISDPGFNQPQHF
>NA|TRBJ1-2|NA|TRBV5-4
TGTGCCAGCAGCTCCCCCGGGGGGGCTGACTATGGCTACACCTTC
CASSSPGGADYGYTF
>NA|TRBJ1-2|once|TRBV27
TGTGCCAGCAGTTTAGGGGGGGGCCGGTACTATGGCTACACCTTC
CASSLGGGRYYGYTF
>TRBD1|TRBJ1-1|NA|TRBV2
TGTGCCAGCAAGACCGGGACAGGGGGTTACACTGAAGCTTTCTTT
CASKTGTGGYTEAFF
>NA|TRBJ1-1|few|TRBV7-9
TGTGCCAGCAGCCGCGGTTCGGGCACTGAAGCTTTCTTT
CASSRGSGTEAFF
>NA|TRBJ2-5|NA|TRBV30
TGTGCCTGGAGTACAGGGTCGGAGACCCAGTACTTC
CAWSTGSETQYF
>NA|TRBJ2-2|few|TRBV19
TGTGCCAGTAGTATCCCCCTCCGCACCGGGGAGCTGTTTTTT
CASSIPLRTGELFF
>TRBD1|TRBJ2-7|NA|TRBV30
TGTGCCTGGAGCCGAGACAGGGGGACAGGAACCTACGAGCAGTACTTC
CAWSRDRGTGTYEQYF
>TRBD1|TRBJ2-2|NA|TRBV4-1
TGCGCCAGCAGCCAGGGGACAGGGAGGAACACCGGGGAGCTGTTTTTT
CASSQGTGRNTGELFF
>TRBD1|TRBJ2-1|NA|TRBV6-5
TGTGCCAGCAGTTACCCCGGACAGGGTAGGCATGAGCAGTTCTTC
CASSYPGQGRHEQFF
>TRBD2|TRBJ2-3|NA|TRBV29-1
TGCAGCGCTCGATCATTAGCGGGGGGCACAGATACGCAGTATTTT
CSARSLAGGTDTQYF
>NA|TRBJ2-1|NA|TRBV19
TGTGCCAGTAATGTGTTTGGGGGGGGCCTTCTTCATGAGCAGTTCTTC
CASNVFGGGLLHEQFF
>TRBD1|TRBJ1-6|NA|TRBV15
TGTGCCACCACCGAGGGACAGGCTAATTCACCCCTCCACTTT
CATTEGQANSPLHF
>TRBD2|TRBJ2-5|NA|TRBV6-1
TGTGCCAGCAGTGGGGCTAGCGGGGGGCCTAGGGAGACCCAGTACTTC
CASSGASGGPRETQYF
>TRBD1|TRBJ2-7|NA|TRBV6-6
TGTGCCAGCAGGCGAGACAGGGGGGATTACTACGAGCAGTACTTC
CASRRDRGDYYEQYF
>TRBD1|TRBJ2-5|once|TRBV7-8
TGTGCCAGCAGCATGGGACAGGGCCCGGAGACCCAGTACTTC
CASSMGQGPETQYF
>NA|TRBJ1-3|NA|TRBV7-6
TGTGCCAGCAGCTTATTTTCGGTCTCTGGAAACACCATATATTTT
CASSLFSVSGNTIYF